This T cell receptor (beta chain) appears in the sequencing data of a study of cytomegalovirus exposure and HLA in healthy donors. Study-wide results and limits: By a later analysis, the bulk of CMV-associated TCR beta chains appeared HLA-restricted. High sensitivity and specificity were reportedly achieved when the classifier diagnosed cytomegalovirus status.

The V end was cut by 3 bases, the J end by 2 bases, with 4 bases between. Germline loops: CDR1 DFQATT, CDR2 SNEGSKA (reference sequence). The CDR3 loop spans 11 amino acids. PCR employed 60 Vbeta and 13 Jbeta primers. Produced via immunoSEQ multiplex PCR; TCRdb's table is partial and in-frame only. The data contain approximately 240,000 clones, over 65% of them singletons. On this clone: Its antigen is not known.

V gene TRBV20-1 combines with J gene TRBJ1-2, with no clear D. This receptor was identified in a woman aged 55 to 70 in good health and CMV-seropositive. Sample: PBMCs. The CDR3 region is CSASENYGYTF. Written as DNA, the CDR3 is TGCAGTGCTAGCGAGAACTATGGCTACACCTTC.